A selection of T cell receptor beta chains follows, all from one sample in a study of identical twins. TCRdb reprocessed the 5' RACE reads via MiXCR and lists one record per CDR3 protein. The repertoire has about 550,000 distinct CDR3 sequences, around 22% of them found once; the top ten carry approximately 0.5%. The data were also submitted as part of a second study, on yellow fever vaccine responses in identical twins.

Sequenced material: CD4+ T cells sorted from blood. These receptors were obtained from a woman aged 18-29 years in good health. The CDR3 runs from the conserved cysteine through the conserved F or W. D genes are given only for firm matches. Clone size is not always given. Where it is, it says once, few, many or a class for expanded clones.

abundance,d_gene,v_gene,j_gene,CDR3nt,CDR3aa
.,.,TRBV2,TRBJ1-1,TGTGCCAGCAGCAAAGGGTCCCCAGTGAACACTGAAGCTTTCTTT,CASSKGSPVNTEAFF
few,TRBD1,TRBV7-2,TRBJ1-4,TGTGCCAGCAGCTTAGCGGGGACAGGGCCTGGATTTGAAAAACTGTTTTTT,CASSLAGTGPGFEKLFF
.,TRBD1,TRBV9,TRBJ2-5,TGTGCCAGCAGCGTAGCTGCGTCAGGGGGCCTGGGGGAGACCCAGTACTTC,CASSVAASGGLGETQYF
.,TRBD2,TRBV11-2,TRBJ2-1,TGTGCCAGCAGCTTAGAAAAAACTAGCGGGGGGGCAGGTGAGCAGTTCTTC,CASSLEKTSGGAGEQFF
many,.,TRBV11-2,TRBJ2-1,TGTGCCAGCAGCTTAGAATGGGGCAACTCCTACAATGAGCAGTTCTTC,CASSLEWGNSYNEQFF
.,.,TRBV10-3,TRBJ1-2,TGTGCCATCGGCGAGGGAAGCCAGCAAAATGGCTACACCTTC,CAIGEGSQQNGYTF
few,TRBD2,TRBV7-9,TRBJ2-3,TGTGCCAGCAGCCCCGGGGGACTAGCGGGAGAAGATACGCAGTATTTT,CASSPGGLAGEDTQYF
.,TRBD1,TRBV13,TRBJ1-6,TGTGCCAGCAGCTTAGGGGACAGGGGTGCGTCACCCCTCCACTTT,CASSLGDRGASPLHF
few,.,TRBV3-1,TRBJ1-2,TGTGCCAGCAGCCCCCAGGGGCCCTATGGCTACACCTTC,CASSPQGPYGYTF
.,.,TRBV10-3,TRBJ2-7,TGTGCCATCAGACCGAAGCTAGGAGTAGCGGAGGGAGACTACGAGCAGTACTTC,CAIRPKLGVAEGDYEQYF
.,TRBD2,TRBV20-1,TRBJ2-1,TGCAGTGCTAAACTAGCGGGAGTCTCCTACAATGAGCAGTTCTTC,CSAKLAGVSYNEQFF
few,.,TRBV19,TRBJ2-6,TGTGCCAGTAGAATGCCTGGGGCCAACGTCCTGACTTTC,CASRMPGANVLTF
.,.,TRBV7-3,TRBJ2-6,TGTGCCAGCAGCTTAATGGGGACTGGGGCCAACGTCCTGACTTTC,CASSLMGTGANVLTF
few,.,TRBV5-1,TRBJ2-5,TGCGCCAGCAGCTTGCTGGGGACTCCCCCCAGGACCCAGTACTTC,CASSLLGTPPRTQYF
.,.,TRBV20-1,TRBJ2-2,TGCAGTGTCCCGGGGAGGCAGAACACCGGGGAGCTGTTTTTT,CSVPGRQNTGELFF
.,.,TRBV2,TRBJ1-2,TGTGCCAGCAGTCAAACATACCTTAACTATGGCTACACCTTC,CASSQTYLNYGYTF
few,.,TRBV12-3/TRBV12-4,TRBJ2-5,TGTGCCAGCAGTGTGAGACGGGGGCGAGAGACCCAGTACTTC,CASSVRRGRETQYF
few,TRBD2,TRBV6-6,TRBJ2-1,TGTGCCAGCAGACCCAGCGGGGACGTTGAGCAGTTCTTC,CASRPSGDVEQFF
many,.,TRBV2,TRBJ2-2,TGTGCCAGCAGTGTCGAGAACACCGGGGAGCTGTTTTTT,CASSVENTGELFF
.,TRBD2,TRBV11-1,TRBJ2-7,TGTGCCAGCAGCTTAAGGGAGGGGCTAGCGGGAGGCGCCGGATTCGAGCAGTACTTC,CASSLREGLAGGAGFEQYF
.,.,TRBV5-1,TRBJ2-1,TGCGCCAGCAGCTCACCGCGGCTCCCACTCCATGAGCAGTTCTTC,CASSSPRLPLHEQFF
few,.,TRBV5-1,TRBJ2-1,TGCGCCAGCAGCTTGAATACCGGGTACGGTGACAATGAGCAGTTCTTC,CASSLNTGYGDNEQFF
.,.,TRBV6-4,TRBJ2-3,TGTGCCAGCAAATCCCTCAGGGGCGGGAGAGCAGATACGCAGTATTTT,CASKSLRGGRADTQYF
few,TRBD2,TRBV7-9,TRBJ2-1,TGTGCCAGCAGCCAGCCTAGCGGGGGGGCCTCTGAGCAGTTCTTC,CASSQPSGGASEQFF
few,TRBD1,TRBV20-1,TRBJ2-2,TGCAGTGCTAGATCAACAGGGGTAACCGGGGAGCTGTTTTTT,CSARSTGVTGELFF
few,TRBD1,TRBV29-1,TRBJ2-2,TGCAGCGTTTACGGACAGGGGGACACCGGGGAGCTGTTTTTT,CSVYGQGDTGELFF
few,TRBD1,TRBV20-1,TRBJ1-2,TGCAGTGCGCAACCACAGGGGGGCTATGGCTACACCTTC,CSAQPQGGYGYTF
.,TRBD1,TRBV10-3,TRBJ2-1,TGTGCCATCAGTGAGCGGGGACAGGGTACTGAGCAGTTCTTC,CAISERGQGTEQFF
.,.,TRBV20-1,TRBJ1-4,TGCAGTGCTAGAGCAGGAGTTAATGAAAAACTGTTTTTT,CSARAGVNEKLFF
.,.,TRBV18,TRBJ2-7,TGTGCCAGCTCACCTCAACATGGTGTCAGGTCCTACGAGCAGTACTTC,CASSPQHGVRSYEQYF
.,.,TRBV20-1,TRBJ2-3,TGCAGTGCTACAGGGGAGGCGGATACGCAGTATTTT,CSATGEADTQYF
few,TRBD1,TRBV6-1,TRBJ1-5,TGTGCCAGCAGTCCCGGGACAGGGGACCCTAGCAATCAGCCCCAGCATTTT,CASSPGTGDPSNQPQHF
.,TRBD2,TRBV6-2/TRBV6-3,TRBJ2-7,TGTGCCAGCAGTTACAGAAGACTAGCGGGAGGTTCTGTACTCTACGAGCAGTACTTC,CASSYRRLAGGSVLYEQYF
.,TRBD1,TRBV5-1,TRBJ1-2,TGCGCCAGCAGCTTGGAGACAGGGGAGTTCTATGGCTACACCTTC,CASSLETGEFYGYTF
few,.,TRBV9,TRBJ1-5,TGTGCCAGCAGCGTAACGTCGGGCGGGCCCCAGCATTTT,CASSVTSGGPQHF
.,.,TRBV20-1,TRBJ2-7,TGCAGTGCTACCCTCCTAGAATCCCACGAGCAGTACTTC,CSATLLESHEQYF
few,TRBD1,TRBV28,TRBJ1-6,TGTGCCAGCAATAAGGACAGGGTTACCTATAATTCACCCCTCCACTTT,CASNKDRVTYNSPLHF
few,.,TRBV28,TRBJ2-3,TGTGCCAGCAGTTTCCCGGCTAGGGATACGCAGTATTTT,CASSFPARDTQYF
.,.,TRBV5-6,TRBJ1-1,TGTGCCAGCAGCTTATCAGGGGTGAACACTGAAGCTTTCTTT,CASSLSGVNTEAFF
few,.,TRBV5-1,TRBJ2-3,TGCGCCAGCAGCTTGGGGCAGGGAAGGGAAGATACGCAGTATTTT,CASSLGQGREDTQYF
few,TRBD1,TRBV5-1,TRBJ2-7,TGCGCCAGCAGCTTGGCCGGGACAGGGGAAGGGTACGAGCAGTACTTC,CASSLAGTGEGYEQYF
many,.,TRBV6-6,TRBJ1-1,TGTGCCAGCAGTTACACGGGCGCTGAAGCTTTCTTT,CASSYTGAEAFF
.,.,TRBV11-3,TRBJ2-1,TGTGCCAGCAGCTTAGGGTGGCAATACAATGAGCAGTTCTTC,CASSLGWQYNEQFF
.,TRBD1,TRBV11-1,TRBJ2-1,TGTGCCAGCAGCCCCCGGACAGGGGGAAACCCGGACGCCTACAATGAGCAGTTCTTC,CASSPRTGGNPDAYNEQFF
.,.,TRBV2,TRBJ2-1,TGTGCCAGCAGGGAAATATTCAAGGGCGATGAGCAGTTCTTC,CASREIFKGDEQFF